In its sample, the clone carrying this TCR beta chain was seen a few times. As yet, its antigen is unknown. This sample was included in a study of regulatory T cells in long-lasting Graves disease. Overall study results and limits: Thyroid tissue went unexamined; only peripheral blood was analyzed.

Time point specified: newly diagnosed GD, antithyroid drugs for less than 3 months. Following extraction of RNA from PBMCs, that RNA was used to make the TCR library. V was trimmed by 5 bases and J by 0 bases, leaving 7 bases between them. The length of the CDR3 is 14 residues. Germline CDR1 reads MNHEY; CDR2 reads SVGEGT. To make TCR beta libraries, researchers used iRepertoire HTBI primers and Arm-PCR of CDR3 regions. Each CDR3 protein gets one entry after TCRdb re-called the multiplex PCR reads with MiXCR. The sample lists fewer than 550,000 distinct CDR3 sequences; roughly 15% were seen once. The same sample was also used in a study of T cells in Graves' hyperthyroidism and ophthalmopathy.

The chain uses TRBV6-2 or TRBV6-3 and TRBJ1-4; D is undetermined. The origin of this receptor is a woman aged 40-65 years with Graves disease. Sequencing was performed on peripheral blood mononuclear cells (PBMCs), taken at new diagnosis, from a patient treated with antithyroid drugs. CDR3 sequence: CASSTTTTNEKLFF. CDR3 DNA sequence: TGTGCCAGCAGTACAACGACAACTAATGAAAAACTGTTTTTT.